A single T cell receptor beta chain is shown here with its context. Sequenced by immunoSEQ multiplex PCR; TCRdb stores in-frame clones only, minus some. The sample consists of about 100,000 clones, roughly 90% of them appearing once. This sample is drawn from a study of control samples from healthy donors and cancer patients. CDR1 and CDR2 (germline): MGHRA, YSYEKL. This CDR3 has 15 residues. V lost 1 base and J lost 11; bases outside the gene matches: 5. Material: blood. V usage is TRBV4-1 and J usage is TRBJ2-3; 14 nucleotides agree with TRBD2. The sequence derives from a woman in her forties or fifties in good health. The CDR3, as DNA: TGCGCCAGCAGCCAAGCTGGGACTAGCGGGAGTTTGCAGTATTTT. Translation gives CASSQAGTSGSLQYF.